This T cell receptor beta chain stems from a study of regulatory T cells in long-lasting Graves disease. Time point in this sample: newly diagnosed GD, antithyroid drugs for less than 3 months. PBMC-derived RNA was used for the TCR library. Arm-PCR with iRepertoire HTBI primers amplified the CDR3 regions for these TCR beta libraries. TCRdb analysed the multiplex PCR reads with MiXCR anew, one entry per CDR3 protein. Among about 450,000 distinct CDR3 sequences listed, 15% to 20% were seen once. Per germline, CDR1 SGHDT and CDR2 YYEEEE. V lost 2 bases and J lost 5, with 16 bases in between. This CDR3 comprises 16 residues. Another study also made use of these data, one on T cells in Graves' hyperthyroidism and ophthalmopathy.

Sequences were derived from peripheral blood mononuclear cells (PBMCs), sampled at new diagnosis, from a patient treated with antithyroid drugs. The source is a woman in her 30s with Graves disease. V is TRBV5-6 and J is TRBJ2-2; D perhaps matches TRBD2 (6 bases). The CDR3 region has the DNA TGTGCCAGCAGCTTCTACGGGACTGAGGGAACCGGGGAGCTGTTTTTT. It encodes CASSFYGTEGTGELFF.